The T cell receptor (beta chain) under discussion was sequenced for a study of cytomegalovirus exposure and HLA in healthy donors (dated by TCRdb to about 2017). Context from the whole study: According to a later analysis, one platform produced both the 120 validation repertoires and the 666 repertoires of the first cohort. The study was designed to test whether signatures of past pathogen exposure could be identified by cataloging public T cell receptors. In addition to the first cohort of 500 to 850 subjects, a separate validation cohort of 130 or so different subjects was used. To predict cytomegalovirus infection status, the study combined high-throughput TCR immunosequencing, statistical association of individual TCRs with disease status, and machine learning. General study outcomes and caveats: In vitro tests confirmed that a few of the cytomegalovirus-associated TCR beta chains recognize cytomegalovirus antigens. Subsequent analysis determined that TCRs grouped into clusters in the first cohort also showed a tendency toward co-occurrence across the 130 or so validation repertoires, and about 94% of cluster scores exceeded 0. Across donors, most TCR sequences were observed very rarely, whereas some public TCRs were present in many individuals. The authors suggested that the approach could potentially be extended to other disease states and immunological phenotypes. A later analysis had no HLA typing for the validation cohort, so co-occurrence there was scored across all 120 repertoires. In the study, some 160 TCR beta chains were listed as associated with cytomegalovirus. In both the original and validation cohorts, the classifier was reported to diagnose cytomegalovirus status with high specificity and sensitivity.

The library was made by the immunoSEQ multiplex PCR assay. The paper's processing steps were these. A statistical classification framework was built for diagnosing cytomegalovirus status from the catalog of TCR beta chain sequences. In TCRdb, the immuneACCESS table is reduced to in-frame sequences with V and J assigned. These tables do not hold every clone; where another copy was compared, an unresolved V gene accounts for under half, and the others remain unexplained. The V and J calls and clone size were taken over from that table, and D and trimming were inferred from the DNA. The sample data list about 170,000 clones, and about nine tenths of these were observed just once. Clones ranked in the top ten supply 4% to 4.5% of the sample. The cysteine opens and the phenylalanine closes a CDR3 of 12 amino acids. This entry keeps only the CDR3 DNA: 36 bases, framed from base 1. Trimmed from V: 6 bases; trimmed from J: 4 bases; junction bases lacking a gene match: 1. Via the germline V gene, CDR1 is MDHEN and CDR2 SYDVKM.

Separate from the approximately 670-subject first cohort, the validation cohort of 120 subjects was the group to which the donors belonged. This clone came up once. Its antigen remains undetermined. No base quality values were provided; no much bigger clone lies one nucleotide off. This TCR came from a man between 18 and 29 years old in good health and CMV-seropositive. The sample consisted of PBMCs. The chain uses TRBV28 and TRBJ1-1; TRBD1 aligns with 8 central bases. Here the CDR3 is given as CASRTGGTEAFF. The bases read TGTGCCAGCAGAACAGGGGGCACTGAAGCTTTCTTT.